This T cell receptor (beta chain) emerged from a study of vaccination and CD4 T cells after COVID-19. Study details: Taking of post-vaccine samples occurred a median around 70 days after dose two (range 14 to 241).

Treatment denoted: roughly 10-day PBMC culture with coronavirus spike peptide pools or control peptides (ViraFEST assay). Once cultured approximately nine days, CD4+ T cells underwent isolation by negative selection. This CDR3 region has 14 residues. The V gene lost 3 bases and the J gene lost 3 bases, with 11 bases spanning the gap. The germline V gene has CDR1 SGHDN and CDR2 FVKESK. Note on this clonotype: Antigen: not known.

The Oncomine TCR Beta short-read assay sequenced DNA from cultured CD4+ T cells. TCRdb itself ran the PCR reads through MiXCR, one entry per CDR3 protein. This sample has about 13,000 distinct CDR3 sequences, with over 45% found just once. This TCR was sampled from a human donor who had recovered from COVID-19. The chain carries TRBV14 and TRBJ1-1, with D possibly being TRBD1 (5 bases). The sample comprised CD4+ T cells from blood, cultured in vitro. CDR3 sequence: CASSHLREDTEAFF. CDR3 in DNA: TGTGCCAGCAGCCATCTCAGGGAAGACACTGAAGCTTTCTTT.